This passage covers 12 T cell receptor beta chains from one sample sequenced in a study of T-cell memory formation after mild COVID-19. From the 5' RACE reads, TCRdb called clonotypes with MiXCR, one entry per CDR3 protein. The profile covers 150,000 to 200,000 distinct CDR3 sequences, with roughly a fifth appearing a single time and 23% taken by the ten largest. The sequencing input was PBMCs or a T cell subset sorted from them (not recorded which). The receptors were gathered from an adult woman who had mild COVID-19 (a few samples of this study predate the infection). Cell type and time point are not known.

This clonotype came up a few times. CDR3 loop: CASSHLQGNTEAFF. The CDR3, as DNA: TGTGCCAGCAGCCATTTACAGGGGAACACTGAAGCTTTCTTT. The chain has TRBV7-6 and TRBJ1-1; D is possibly TRBD1 (6 bases). Trimming removed 5 bases at V and 1 base at J, with 11 bases between. The length of the CDR3 is 14 residues. Germline CDR1 SGHVS, CDR2 FNYEAQ.

This clonotype was counted only a few times. The chain has TRBV4-1 and TRBJ1-5; TRBD1 aligns across 7 bases. CDR1 is MGHRA, CDR2 YSYEKL, per germline. The CDR3 contains 16 residues. V lost 1 base, J lost 5 bases, and 8 bases stayed unmatched. Here the CDR3 reads CASSQGGEGAYQPQHF. The CDR3 DNA reads TGCGCCAGCAGCCAAGGGGGTGAGGGGGCTTATCAGCCCCAGCATTTT.

For the CDR3, the DNA is TGTGCCACCAGCAGATTCCCGCTAGCGGGGTCAACAGATACGCAGTATTTT. This sequence encodes CATSRFPLAGSTDTQYF. This chain links TRBV15 with TRBJ2-3, with 9 bases fitting TRBD2. V trimming: 2 bases; J trimming: 3 bases; junction bases outside the gene matches: 9. The CDR3 is made up of 17 amino acids. Germline CDR1 and CDR2: LNHNV and YYDKDF (reference sequence).

The table lists this clonotype with many counts. CDR3 in DNA: TGTGCCAGCAGCTTGGGAGACATGCCCTACAATGAGCAGTTCTTC. Its protein product is CASSLGDMPYNEQFF. The chain joins TRBV5-6 to TRBJ2-1, with no clear D. This CDR3 is 15 amino acids long. Germline-derived CDR1 and CDR2 are SGHDT and YYEEEE. Trimming left V 0 bases short and J 2 bases short, with 9 bases between.

The V call is TRBV5-1, the J call TRBJ2-1; 10 nucleotides line up with TRBD2. V shed 4 bases and J 2 bases; nucleotides not matched to a gene: 15. This CDR3 contains 19 residues. Germline assignment: CDR1 SGHRS and CDR2 YFSETQ. This CDR3 reads CASSQIGRSGGSTYNEQFF. The CDR3 DNA sequence: TGCGCCAGCAGCCAAATTGGGCGTAGCGGGGGGTCAACCTACAATGAGCAGTTCTTC.

This clonotype was picked up a small number of times. The rearrangement uses TRBV4-1 and TRBJ1-2; 7 nucleotides agree with TRBD1. Trimming took 3 bases from V and 5 from J; bases not matched to a gene: 9. Germline CDR1 is MGHRA and CDR2 is YSYEKL. The CDR3 length is 15 residues. CDR3: CASSQYHEGAYGYTF. CDR3 nucleotides: TGCGCCAGCAGCCAGTATCACGAGGGGGCGTATGGCTACACCTTC.

V is TRBV9 and J is TRBJ2-1; 8 bases line up with TRBD2. Trimming removed 0 bases from V and 8 bases from J; junction bases left unmatched: 4. From germline, CDR1 is SGDLS and CDR2 YYNGEE. CDR3 length equals 14 residues. CDR3: CASSVASGSDEQFF. CDR3 DNA sequence: TGTGCCAGCAGCGTAGCCAGCGGGAGCGATGAGCAGTTCTTC.

This clonotype was detected only a few times. V usage is TRBV4-1 and J usage is TRBJ2-3, with D tentatively TRBD2 (5 bases). The CDR3 consists of 16 residues. V was pared by 3 bases and J by 1 base, with 14 bases between. Germline assignment: CDR1 MGHRA and CDR2 YSYEKL. The CDR3 reads CASSHVGKGGTDTQYF. The CDR3 region has the DNA TGCGCCAGCAGCCATGTCGGGAAGGGTGGCACAGATACGCAGTATTTT.

This clonotype was found many times. The genes are TRBV7-9 and TRBJ2-1, with D perhaps TRBD2 (6 bases). The CDR3 consists of 12 residues. V was clipped by 5 bases and J by 9 bases, with 11 bases between them. The germline gives CDR1 SEHNR, CDR2 FQNEAQ (reference sequence). The CDR3 nucleotides read TGTGCCAGCAGCAGACTCGGGGGTGAGCAGTTCTTC. Its translation: CASSRLGGEQFF.

This clonotype was observed a handful of times. The chain recombines TRBV5-4 with TRBJ2-1; TRBD1 aligns across 7 bases. Germline CDR1 SGHNT, CDR2 YYREEE (reference sequence). The V segment lost 4 bases and the J segment 7 bases; nucleotides outside the gene matches: 11. The CDR3 spans 15 residues. In nucleotides, the CDR3 is TGTGCCAGCAGCCTGGGACAGTTTATTGGGAATGAGCAGTTCTTC. It yields the protein CASSLGQFIGNEQFF.

This clonotype appeared a few times. V gene TRBV12-3 or TRBV12-4 combines with J gene TRBJ2-3; D uncertain. The CDR3 totals 17 residues. V gave up 3 bases and J gave up 3 bases, with 19 bases separating them. The CDR3 DNA reads TGTGCCAGCAGTTTTGGGATCTCCGGTATCGGTACAGATACGCAGTATTTT. It is translated as CASSFGISGIGTDTQYF.

The gene calls are TRBV27 and TRBJ2-7, with no clear D. Germline V gene lookup returns CDR1 MNHEY and CDR2 SMNVEV (reference sequence). CDR3 length: 15 amino acids. V was pared by 1 base and J by 2 bases, with 12 bases between. CDR3 sequence: CASSLYGPGPYEQYF. Written as DNA, the CDR3 is TGTGCCAGCAGTTTATATGGCCCGGGCCCCTACGAGCAGTACTTC.